Listed below are T cell receptor beta chains from one sample, sequenced in a study of blood T cell repertoires in COVID-19. TCRdb's table, derived via immunoSEQ multiplex PCR, lists solely in-frame clones and lacks some. The data contain 310,000 or so clones, 87% of them singletons. Sequences were obtained from PBMCs or T cells enriched from blood (not recorded which). Source of these receptors: a woman between 18 and 29 years old who had recovered from COVID-19. CDR3s include the opening cysteine and the closing phenylalanine or tryptophan. A D gene is named only where the DNA matches it firmly. Clone size is stated in some rows and not others, as once, few, many or a class when expanded.

15 | - | - | TRBJ1-2 | TRBV7-3 | TGTGCCAGCAGCCCACCCGGCGGGGGAGACTATGGCTACACCTTC | CASSPPGGGDYGYTF
15 | TRBD2 | - | TRBJ2-2 | TRBV5-1 | TGCGCCAGCCGCATAGCGGGACAGAACACCGGGGAGCTGTTTTTT | CASRIAGQNTGELFF
14 | - | - | TRBJ1-1 | TRBV28 | TGTGCCAGCAGTTTATATAATGTGGGCCGAAAAGCTTTCTTT | CASSLYNVGRKAFF
11 | - | - | TRBJ1-1 | TRBV20-1 | TGCAGTGCTGGCCGAGGGTCAGGAGCTTTCTTT | CSAGRGSGAFF
13 | - | once | TRBJ2-7 | TRBV6-5 | TGTGCCAGCAGCTTCGGGAGCTCCTACGAGCAGTACTTC | CASSFGSSYEQYF
15 | - | - | TRBJ1-1 | TRBV5-3 | TGTGCCAGAAGCTTGGCCCCGGCGGCGAACACTGAAGCTTTCTTT | CARSLAPAANTEAFF
17 | TRBD1 | - | TRBJ1-6 | TRBV15 | TGTGCCACCAGCAGAGAGGGACAGGCTGACGATAATTCACCCCTCCACTTT | CATSREGQADDNSPLHF
15 | TRBD2 | - | TRBJ2-7 | TRBV7-6 | TGTGCCAGCAGCCTCTACGCGGGAGGTTCCTACGAGCAGTACTTC | CASSLYAGGSYEQYF
14 | - | - | TRBJ1-4 | TRBV5-1 | TGCGCCAGCAGCTTTAACGGGGAATCTGAAAAACTGTTTTTT | CASSFNGESEKLFF
13 | TRBD1 | - | TRBJ2-7 | TRBV29-1 | TGCAGCGTTGGGACAGGGACCTCCTACGAGCAGTACTTC | CSVGTGTSYEQYF
16 | - | - | TRBJ1-3 | TRBV7-2 | TGTGCCAGCAGCTTGGCCGGCGGGGCGGAAGGAAACACCATATATTTT | CASSLAGGAEGNTIYF
15 | TRBD2 | - | TRBJ2-7 | TRBV5-1 | TGCGCCAGCAGCTTGGAAGGCGGGAGGAGTAACGAGCAGTACTTC | CASSLEGGRSNEQYF
13 | - | - | TRBJ1-2 | TRBV19 | TGTGCCAGTAGTTTGTTACAGAAGGATGGCTACACCTTC | CASSLLQKDGYTF
11 | - | - | TRBJ1-2 | TRBV20-1 | TGCAGTGCTAGTCCTTTCTATGGCTACACCTTC | CSASPFYGYTF
16 | - | - | TRBJ2-2 | TRBV19 | TGTGCCAGTACCCTTGAGTGGGCGGGGTCCGCCGGGGAGCTGTTTTTT | CASTLEWAGSAGELFF
15 | TRBD1 | - | TRBJ2-2 | TRBV5-1 | TGCGCCAGCAGCCGGGACAGGGGAGTGACCGGGGAGCTGTTTTTT | CASSRDRGVTGELFF
17 | TRBD2 | - | TRBJ2-3 | TRBV27 | TGTGCCAGCAGTATTTTCGGACTAGCGGGAGGGCGAGATACGCAGTATTTT | CASSIFGLAGGRDTQYF